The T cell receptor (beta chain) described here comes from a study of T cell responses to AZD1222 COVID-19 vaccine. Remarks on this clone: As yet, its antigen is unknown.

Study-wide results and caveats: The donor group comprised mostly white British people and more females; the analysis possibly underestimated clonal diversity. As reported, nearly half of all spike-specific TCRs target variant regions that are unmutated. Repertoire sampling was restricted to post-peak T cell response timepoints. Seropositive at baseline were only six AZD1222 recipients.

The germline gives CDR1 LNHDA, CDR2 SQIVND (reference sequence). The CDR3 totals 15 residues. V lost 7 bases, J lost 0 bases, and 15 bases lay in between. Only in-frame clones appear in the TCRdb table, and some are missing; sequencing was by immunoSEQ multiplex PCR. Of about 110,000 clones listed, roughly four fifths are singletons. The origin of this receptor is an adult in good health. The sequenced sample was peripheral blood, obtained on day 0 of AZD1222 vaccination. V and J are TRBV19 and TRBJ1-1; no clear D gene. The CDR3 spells CASTYGSGLNTEAFF. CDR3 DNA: TGTGCCAGTACCTATGGAAGCGGACTGAACACTGAAGCTTTCTTT.